This entry concerns a single T cell receptor (beta chain). It has no known antigen specificity. Per-base quality was not reported, and no clone a single base away is much larger than it. The germline ends are 15 bases apart after V is trimmed by 4 bases and J by 2 bases. The CDR3 numbers 16 residues from cysteine through phenylalanine. The retained sequence is limited to the CDR3, 48 bases, with the frame set at the first base. Based on the germline V gene (reference sequence), the CDR1 and CDR2 sequences are LNHDA and SQIVND. In total, roughly 670 healthy bone marrow donors made up the cohort. Cohort members were all nominally healthy when sampled, although unrecorded immune exposures were likely present. The donor tested CMV seropositive, placing the donor among the roughly 270 seropositive members of the cohort. A peripheral blood sample was provided by each donor, and peripheral blood mononuclear cells were used for TCR beta sequencing. Genomic DNA extraction from the blood cell samples was performed with the Qiagen DNeasy Blood Extraction Kit.

This sample is drawn from a study of cytomegalovirus exposure and HLA in healthy donors (dated by TCRdb to about 2017). The study in broad terms: According to an earlier analysis of several hundred of the donors, about 179 million T cells yielded roughly 100 million unique TCR beta sequences and approximately 280 Gb of sequence data. An early release that covered about 600 HLA-typed donors contained around 330 gigabases of sequencing data and around 80 million unique TCR sequences. Of the roughly 400 genotyped donors, approximately 80% fell in the genetic ancestry cluster associated with self-reported Caucasian donors. The aim of the study was to test whether cataloging public T cell receptors could identify signatures of past pathogen exposure. Using immunosequencing, the study profiled T cell repertoires from 666 subjects and related those repertoires to cytomegalovirus serostatus. A separate validation cohort of 100 to 150 different subjects was used in addition to the 666-subject first cohort. To predict cytomegalovirus infection status, the study combined high-throughput TCR immunosequencing, statistical association of individual TCRs with disease status, and machine learning. To study patterns of TCR occurrence, a later analysis re-analyzed previously published TCR beta repertoires from 666 donors and added high-resolution HLA genotyping. Rather than using new phenotypic data, the later analysis identified candidate immune exposures from TCR beta sequences and from how often those sequences occurred across donors. To decide whether each TCR beta V gene segment behaved as functional or pseudogenic, an earlier analysis of some 600 of the donors relied on high-throughput TCR beta sequencing. Donor age, sex, ethnicity and CMV serostatus were compiled alongside the repertoire data. A later genetic analysis used genome-wide SNP genotypes for about 60% of the roughly 670 donors, treating that subset as a discovery cohort. Every repertoire in the discovery cohort had been generated on one and the same sequencing platform. HLA typing covered class I and class II loci at four-digit resolution. The number of donors typed differed by locus, with about 629-630 for A, B, C, DRB1 and DQB1, approximately 500 for DQA1, under 610 for DPA1, and around 430 for DPB1. Five DR-DQ haplotypes were handled as single units for association and clustering because linkage in the cohort was strong. On average, 235,054 unique TCR beta nucleotide sequences were sequenced per donor among 350 to 400 genotyped donors of the cohort, with roughly 19% of those sequences being non-productive.

What the authors observed across the whole study: According to a later analysis, most CMV-associated TCR beta chains appeared to be HLA-restricted, and the HLA associations seemed to be driven largely by CMV exposure. For the cohort, immune exposure information was limited to CMV serostatus. Because counts were too low, seventeen rarely observed V segments, including chromosome 9 orphons, were left out of the earlier analysis of several hundred of the donors. Compared with the 666-donor mean, donors in an Asian-associated ancestry cluster had fewer N-insertions in productive TCRs, according to a later genetic analysis. An earlier analysis of 587 of the donors showed that most TCR beta V segments appeared in productive rearrangements either about 87% or about 30% of the time, which broadly matched IMGT annotations. In a later analysis, about 16,000 TCR beta sequences were associated with specific HLA alleles at a false discovery rate of 0.05. Only TCR beta chains were sequenced in this cohort, and the absence of alpha or paired-chain data limited detectable features. The study gave a list of 150 to 200 TCR beta chains associated with cytomegalovirus. In a later genetic analysis, a missense DCLRE1C variant was associated with V-gene and J-gene trimming of TCR beta chains, and the association was replicated in an independent cohort. The classifier was reported to diagnose cytomegalovirus status with high specificity and sensitivity in both the original cohort and the validation cohort. In a later analysis, several top co-occurrence clusters were reported to appear linked to parvovirus B19, influenza, CMV and Epstein-Barr virus. A further reported finding was that TCR beta sequences accurately predicted the HLA-A and HLA-B alleles for most subjects in the first cohort. While some public TCRs were present in many individuals, most TCR sequences turned up only very rarely across donors. A later analysis found that HLA-associated TCR beta chains were more clonally expanded and had lower generation probabilities than equally common non-associated chains. The authors suggested that the approach could potentially be generalized to other disease states and immunological phenotypes. Assigning TCR associations to individual alleles was difficult when HLA alleles, especially DR and DQ, strongly co-occurred. The sequencing pipeline was judged likely to have produced a cluster of highly shared sequence variants as a technical artifact. In vitro tests confirmed that a few of the cytomegalovirus-associated TCR beta chains recognize cytomegalovirus antigens. Some IMGT-functional V segments, including TRBV6-2 and TRBV6-3, could not be told apart with the 87-base-pair reads, so those segments were excluded. HLA typing was unavailable for some donors at each locus, so association tests used only the typed subset. Presence/absence analyses assumed roughly uniform sequencing depth across donors, an assumption that may not hold. A later analysis found that TCR association rates varied across HLA loci, with DRB1 alleles showing the most associated TCRs and HLA-C alleles the fewest. Linkage disequilibrium might explain the correlated functional status among segregating V segments, but an unknown experimental factor could not be excluded.

Library method: the immunoSEQ multiplex PCR assay. A mixture of 60 forward primers for TCR Vbeta segments and 13 reverse primers for TCR Jbeta segments was used in the multiplex PCR. A multiplex PCR assay on genomic DNA amplified the CDR3 region of rearranged TCR beta genes. The Illumina HiSeq System was used to sequence the amplified TCR beta libraries as 87-base-pair reads. In the paper's pipeline: A later analysis counted about 82 million unique TCR beta chains across the approximately 700 repertoires, and roughly 9.9 million of these chains were shared by at least two donors. A nearest-neighbor algorithm error-corrected the raw reads and collapsed the reads into unique sequences, merging closely related sequences to remove PCR and sequencing errors. Alignment of CDR3 sequences to IMGT reference sequences was used to assign V, D and J gene segments. Each retained sequence needed at least a six-nucleotide match to both a V gene segment and a J gene segment. Rearrangements were called productive when the CDR3 lacked stop codons and stayed in frame with V and J; all others were non-productive. Following IMGT convention, CDR3 was defined as the stretch from the second conserved V-encoded cysteine up to the conserved J-encoded phenylalanine. The earlier analysis of about 620 of the donors excluded sequences that lacked an unambiguous match to a single V gene segment. An earlier analysis of several hundred of the donors called V segments functional above 56.7% productive rearrangements and segregating when the between-donor standard deviation exceeded 5%. A statistical classification framework was built for diagnosing cytomegalovirus status from the catalog of TCR beta chain sequences. In a later analysis, V and J genes were assigned by comparing TCR nucleotide sequences against IMGT/GENE-DB human TR gene sequences. A later analysis assigned CDR3 sequences and most-parsimonious VDJ recombination scenarios with the TCRdist pipeline. In a later analysis, each TCR beta chain was defined by its CDR3 amino acid sequence together with its V-gene family, and reads lacking a unique V-gene family were excluded. A later analysis removed 550 to 650 highly shared, low-generation-probability nucleotide sequences to deal with suspected cross-contamination and a sequencing artifact. In a later analysis, a clonal expansion index for each public chain was calculated from normalized within-repertoire ranks of inferred template counts. A later analysis computed generation probabilities with a VDJ recombination model fitted to out-of-frame rearrangements, and checked the results against IGoR. Hypergeometric tests were used in a later analysis to score TCR-TCR, TCR-HLA and TCR-CMV co-occurrence, with a repertoire-size bias correction applied to the TCR pairs. In a later analysis, false discovery rates were estimated by permuting HLA or CMV assignments 20 times. In a later analysis, co-occurring TCRs were grouped with DBSCAN, and TCRdist sequence similarity was added when clustering was performed within HLA-allele-positive subsets. Repertoires with fewer than 30,000 or more than 120,000 public chains, plus five repertoires with anomalous nucleotide sharing, were excluded from co-occurrence clustering. This immuneACCESS table, as held by TCRdb, lists in-frame sequences with V and J called but not all clones. Of the missing ones, under half trace to an unresolved V gene in checked studies; the others have no known cause. Clone size and the V and J calls come from that table; the DNA yielded D and trimming. Present in this sample are 150,000 to 200,000 clones, 70% to 90% of which were seen just once. The top ten constitute around a tenth of the sample.

The clonotype comes from a man in his late teens or twenties in good health and CMV-seropositive. The chain joins TRBV19 to TRBJ1-5, and perhaps TRBD1 as D gene, on 5 matching bases. Material for sequencing was PBMCs. CDR3 region: CASSSTGGVGNQPQHF. The bases are TGTGCCAGTAGTAGTACTGGGGGGGTAGGCAATCAGCCCCAGCATTTT.